The 13 T cell receptor beta chains presented below share a single source sample, sequenced in a study of blood T cell repertoires in COVID-19. Clones were read by immunoSEQ multiplex PCR, and TCRdb kept only the in-frame ones, dropping some. The sample consists of some 60,000 clones, around 86% of them appearing once. The sample consisted of peripheral blood. All receptors derive from a woman older than 75 with active or convalescent COVID-19.

The chain couples TRBV3-1 (or the pseudogene TRBV3-2) to TRBJ2-1, with D possibly matching TRBD1 (6 bases). Germline V gene lookup returns CDR1 LGHDT and CDR2 YNNKEL (reference sequence). The CDR3 totals 14 residues. V was cut by 2 bases and J by 12 bases, with 17 bases left in between. The CDR3 is CASSQSPGQRGQFF. DNA for the CDR3: TGTGCCAGCAGCCAAAGCCCGGGACAAAGAGGGCAGTTCTTC.

The chain carries TRBV20-1 and TRBJ1-6, with 8 bases aligning to TRBD1. Per germline, CDR1 DFQATT and CDR2 SNEGSKA (reference sequence). CDR3 length: 15 residues. V lost 3 bases to trimming and J lost 7 bases; unmatched junction nucleotides: 8. The CDR3 bases are TGCAGTGCTAGTGGGGGACAGGTGAAAAATTCACCCCTCCACTTT. Protein: CSASGGQVKNSPLHF.

This chain connects TRBV7-6 to TRBJ1-4; a weak D match, TRBD1 (5 bases). CDR3 length equals 15 residues. V lost 5 bases and J 8 bases, leaving 18 bases between the germline ends. CDR1 SGHVS and CDR2 FNYEAQ come from the germline V gene. CDR3 protein: CASSPGRQGEEKLFF. CDR3 sequence (DNA): TGTGCCAGCAGCCCCGGTCGGCAGGGTGAAGAAAAACTGTTTTTT.

J is TRBJ2-7 and V is TRBV25-1, with 11 nucleotides matching TRBD2. The CDR3 is made up of 14 amino acids. Germline V lookup: CDR1 MGHDK, CDR2 SYGVNS. V was clipped by 8 bases and J by 1 base; unmatched bases: 4. CDR3 sequence (DNA): TGTGCCAGCCGTCTAGCGGGGGGTTCCTACGAGCAGTACTTC. As protein: CASRLAGGSYEQYF.

This chain uses TRBV5-6 with TRBJ1-2, with a possible D match to TRBD1 (6 bases). The ends were cut back, 1 base at V and 2 bases at J, with 12 bases in the middle. CDR3 size: 15 residues. Per germline, CDR1 SGHDT and CDR2 YYEEEE. The CDR3 loop is CASSLYLDSNYGYTF. CDR3 nucleotides: TGTGCCAGCAGCTTGTACCTGGACAGCAACTATGGCTACACCTTC.

This clone occurred once. The rearrangement links TRBV9 to TRBJ2-7, with D possibly being TRBD2 (6 bases). The germline V gene has CDR1 SGDLS and CDR2 YYNGEE. The CDR3 length is 15 residues. The V and J ends lost 0 bases and 2 bases respectively, with 12 bases between them. CDR3 loop: CASSVGAGFTYEQYF. The CDR3 region has the DNA TGTGCCAGCAGCGTAGGGGCGGGGTTTACCTACGAGCAGTACTTC.

This rearrangement joins TRBV21-1 to TRBJ2-7; the DNA was not compared with TRBD2, the D call given in the table. TRBV21-1 is an annotated pseudogene. CDR3 length: 11 amino acids. As DNA, the CDR3 is TGTGCCAGCAGCACTAGCCTAGAGCAGTACTTC. Amino acid sequence: CASSTSLEQYF.

The chain links TRBV7-8 to TRBJ1-4, with D tentatively TRBD1 (5 bases). V lost 3 bases to trimming and J lost 0 bases, with 26 bases between them. CDR3 length equals 21 residues. Germline-derived CDR1 and CDR2 are SGHVS and FQNEAQ. DNA of the CDR3: TGTGCCAGCAGCTTTAGGGCCGCCGGGACTTCCAATTATGCAACTAATGAAAAACTGTTTTTT. This codes for CASSFRAAGTSNYATNEKLFF.

J is TRBJ2-2 and V is TRBV7-2, with 7 bases identical to TRBD2. V dropped 5 bases and J dropped 4; count of bases not matched to a gene: 7. The CDR3 is made up of 15 amino acids. CDR1 is SGHTA and CDR2 is FQGNSA in the germline V gene. The CDR3 sequence is CASSPFGGGTGELFF. CDR3 coding DNA: TGTGCCAGCAGCCCCTTTGGGGGGGGCACCGGGGAGCTGTTTTTT.

The gene calls are TRBV19 and TRBJ1-5; D unclear. The CDR3 extends over 14 amino acids. Germline CDR1 is LNHDA and CDR2 is SQIVND (reference sequence). V lost 5 bases, J lost 0 bases, and 8 bases lay in between. The CDR3 spells CASSRGNSNQPQHF. DNA for the CDR3: TGTGCCAGTAGTCGCGGAAATAGCAATCAGCCCCAGCATTTT.

This clone was found once. This rearrangement joins TRBV29-1 to TRBJ1-4, with 7 bases fitting TRBD1. With 3 bases clipped from V and 6 bases from J, the junction kept 4 bases outside the gene matches. Germline V gene sequence: CDR1 SQVTM, CDR2 ANQGSEA. This CDR3 has 13 residues. This CDR3 is CSVETGSDEKLFF. Here the CDR3 DNA reads TGCAGCGTTGAGACAGGGAGCGATGAAAAACTGTTTTTT.

This clone was seen only once. The CDR3 here is CASSSPQGVHEAFF. The CDR3 nucleotides are TGTGCCAGCAGTTCCCCACAGGGGGTCCATGAAGCTTTCTTT. The chain couples TRBV28 to TRBJ1-1, with 8 bases matching TRBD1. The junction had 8 bases not matched to a gene; V was cut back by 4 bases and J by 7 bases. This CDR3 has 14 amino acids. Germline values: CDR1 MDHEN, CDR2 SYDVKM.

V is TRBV29-1 and J is TRBJ2-3; TRBD2 matches 10 bases. This CDR3 is built from 16 residues. V shed 4 bases, J shed 0 bases, and the junction held 7 bases outside the gene matches. Germline V CDR1 and CDR2: SQVTM, ANQGSEA. This chain's CDR3 is CSVGSSGGRSTDTQYF. In DNA form, the CDR3 reads TGCAGCGTTGGCTCTAGCGGGGGCCGTAGCACAGATACGCAGTATTTT.